This is a list of T cell receptor beta chains from one sample in a study of T cell repertoires in cytomegalovirus infection. MiXCR was run by TCRdb on the reads, yielding one entry per CDR3 protein. The data hold approximately 270,000 distinct CDR3 sequences, with about 20% observed a single time. These receptors have no known antigen. This specimen consisted of cultured PBMCs, obtained from culture after CMV antigen stimulation. The receptors shown here come from a human donor in good health (CMV status not recorded). Some clones in this sample may be carry-over from other donors' samples. Both conserved end residues are trimmed from each CDR3. The order of the fields is V gene, clone size, CDR3 protein. Expanded clones get a size class; other rows say once, few or many, or leave the size out.

v_gene: TRBV4-2
abundance: -
CDR3aa: ASSGTGSANEQF

v_gene: TRBV6-1
abundance: many
CDR3aa: ASSEGMSNQPQH

v_gene: TRBV7-2
abundance: -
CDR3aa: ASSLELARGQETQY

v_gene: TRBV4-3
abundance: -
CDR3aa: ASSQDPDSGTEAF

v_gene: TRBV20-1
abundance: -
CDR3aa: SARPPNYGYT

v_gene: TRBV7-3
abundance: -
CDR3aa: ASSPFPSNREQY

v_gene: TRBV25-1
abundance: -
CDR3aa: ASSEGLASNEQF

v_gene: TRBV29-1
abundance: -
CDR3aa: SGGSFVGQGSPEQY

v_gene: TRBV6-2/TRBV6-3
abundance: many
CDR3aa: ASRTPGPNYGYT

v_gene: TRBV7-9
abundance: many
CDR3aa: ASSLEGGANTEAF

v_gene: TRBV28
abundance: many
CDR3aa: ASSPPYRVNQPQH

v_gene: TRBV2
abundance: -
CDR3aa: ASSEGRLVGSNEQF

v_gene: TRBV7-2
abundance: many
CDR3aa: ASSLVAAYEQY

v_gene: TRBV28
abundance: -
CDR3aa: ASSLFGGSDTQY

v_gene: TRBV10-3
abundance: few
CDR3aa: AISENLNNEQF

v_gene: TRBV9
abundance: -
CDR3aa: ASSVEPHTDTQY

v_gene: TRBV11-3
abundance: -
CDR3aa: ASSLAGVSSYNEQF

v_gene: TRBV4-1
abundance: -
CDR3aa: ASSQRGGLAGFPSDEQY

v_gene: TRBV4-1
abundance: few
CDR3aa: ASSQGGGVNTEAF

v_gene: TRBV7-8
abundance: many
CDR3aa: ASSGYRGLGAGELF

v_gene: TRBV7-2
abundance: many
CDR3aa: ASSPSRGYETQY

v_gene: TRBV20-1
abundance: -
CDR3aa: SATGGLGETQY

v_gene: TRBV11-3
abundance: many
CDR3aa: ASSLQRTGGDYGYT

v_gene: TRBV12-3/TRBV12-4
abundance: many
CDR3aa: ASSLGGPTPLH

v_gene: TRBV6-5
abundance: -
CDR3aa: ARGPWDQPQH

v_gene: TRBV19
abundance: few
CDR3aa: ASRGTSGSQADTQY

v_gene: TRBV29-1
abundance: -
CDR3aa: SVEDGHYQSSYNEQF

v_gene: TRBV7-9
abundance: -
CDR3aa: ASSLGGGLAGGREQF

v_gene: TRBV7-2
abundance: many
CDR3aa: ASSLASGVSYNEQF

v_gene: TRBV27
abundance: -
CDR3aa: ASRGSGQGSTGELF

v_gene: TRBV29-1
abundance: few
CDR3aa: SVEHRVGGEQF

v_gene: TRBV7-2
abundance: few
CDR3aa: ASSLIPGAQETQY

v_gene: TRBV20-1
abundance: few
CDR3aa: SAETGQTAYGYT

v_gene: TRBV4-1
abundance: many
CDR3aa: ASSQIGTGSTDTQY

v_gene: TRBV12-3/TRBV12-4
abundance: few
CDR3aa: ASTRELSYGYT

v_gene: TRBV7-6
abundance: -
CDR3aa: ASSSRTGAGNTEAF

v_gene: TRBV6-5
abundance: -
CDR3aa: ASTNWGAPAEEQY

v_gene: TRBV20-1
abundance: -
CDR3aa: SATAQDRDTGELF

v_gene: TRBV11-2
abundance: few
CDR3aa: ASSLGVGRAEETQY

v_gene: TRBV29-1
abundance: few
CDR3aa: SVELRSGRADEQF

v_gene: TRBV3-1
abundance: few
CDR3aa: ASSQASSYNEQF

v_gene: TRBV7-2
abundance: few
CDR3aa: ASRPRGISTDTQY

v_gene: TRBV5-1
abundance: -
CDR3aa: ASSLEFYRGPNYEQY

v_gene: TRBV2
abundance: -
CDR3aa: ASSGTVSSYNEQF

v_gene: TRBV4-1
abundance: many
CDR3aa: ASSHADRGNTEAF

v_gene: TRBV24-1
abundance: -
CDR3aa: ATSDSTGMEETQY

v_gene: TRBV6-1
abundance: few
CDR3aa: ASSAFLRVAGSPSGANVLT

v_gene: TRBV19
abundance: -
CDR3aa: ASSIWQGTVNTEAF